This TCR beta chain was captured in a study of blood T cells in healthy people across ages. There are 15 residues in the CDR3. Germline V gene sequence: CDR1 SEHNR, CDR2 FQNEAQ (reference sequence). Deletions cut 3 bases from V and 4 bases from J, with 14 bases between. Alongside a J-beta primer mix, a sample-barcoded 5' primer served in a second PCR lasting about 7 to 12 cycles. TCRdb independently ran MiXCR on the 5' RACE reads; one entry per CDR3 protein. The table lists roughly 700,000 distinct CDR3 sequences, 49% of them singletons. The sequence was obtained from a woman aged 55-69 years in good health. The specimen sequenced was blood. This chain uses TRBV7-9 with TRBJ2-3, with D hard to call. Here the CDR3 DNA reads TGTGCCAGCAGCTTTGGTGGGGAATCGGCAGATACGCAGTATTTT. This encodes CASSFGGESADTQYF. The full variable domain, completed using reference TRBV7-9 and TRBJ2-3, is DTGVSQNPRHKITKRGQNVTFRCDPISEHNRLYWYRQTLGQGPEFLTYFQNEAQLEKSRLLSDRFSAERPKGSFSTLEIQRTEQGDSAMYLCASSFGGESADTQYFGPGTRLTVL.